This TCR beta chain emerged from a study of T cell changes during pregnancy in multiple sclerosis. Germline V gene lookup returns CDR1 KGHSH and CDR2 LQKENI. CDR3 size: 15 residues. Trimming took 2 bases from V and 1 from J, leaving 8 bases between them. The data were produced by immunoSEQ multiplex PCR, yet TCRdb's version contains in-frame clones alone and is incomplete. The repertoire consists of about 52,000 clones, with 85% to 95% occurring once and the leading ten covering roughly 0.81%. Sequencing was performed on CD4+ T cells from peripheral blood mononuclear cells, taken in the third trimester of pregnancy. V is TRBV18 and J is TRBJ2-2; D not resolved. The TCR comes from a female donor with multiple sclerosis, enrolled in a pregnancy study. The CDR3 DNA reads TGTGCCAGCTCACCAGATTTGAGGAACACCGGGGAGCTGTTTTTT. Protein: CASSPDLRNTGELFF. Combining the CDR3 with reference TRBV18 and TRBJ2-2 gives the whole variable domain NAGVMQNPRHLVRRRGQEARLRCSPMKGHSHVYWYRQLPEEGLKFMVYLQKENIIDESGMPKERFSAEFPKEGPSILRIQQVVRGDSAAYFCASSPDLRNTGELFFGEGSRLTVL.